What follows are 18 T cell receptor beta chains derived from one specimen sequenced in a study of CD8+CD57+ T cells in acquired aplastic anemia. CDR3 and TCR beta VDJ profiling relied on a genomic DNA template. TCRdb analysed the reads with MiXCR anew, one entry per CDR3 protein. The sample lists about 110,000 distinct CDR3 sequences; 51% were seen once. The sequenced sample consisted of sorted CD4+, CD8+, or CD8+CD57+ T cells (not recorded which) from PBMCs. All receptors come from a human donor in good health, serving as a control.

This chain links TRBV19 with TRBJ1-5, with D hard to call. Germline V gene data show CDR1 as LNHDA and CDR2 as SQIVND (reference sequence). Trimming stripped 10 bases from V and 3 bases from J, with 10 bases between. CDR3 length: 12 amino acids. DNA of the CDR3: TGTGCCACCTCCTATCTCAATCAGCCCCAGCATTTT. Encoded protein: CATSYLNQPQHF.

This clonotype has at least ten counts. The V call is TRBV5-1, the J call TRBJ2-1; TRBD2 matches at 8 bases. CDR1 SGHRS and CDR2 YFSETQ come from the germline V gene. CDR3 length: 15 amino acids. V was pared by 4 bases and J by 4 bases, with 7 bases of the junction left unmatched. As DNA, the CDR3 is TGCGCCAGCAGCCTAGGCCGGGAGGGGTACAATGAGCAGTTCTTC. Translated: CASSLGREGYNEQFF.

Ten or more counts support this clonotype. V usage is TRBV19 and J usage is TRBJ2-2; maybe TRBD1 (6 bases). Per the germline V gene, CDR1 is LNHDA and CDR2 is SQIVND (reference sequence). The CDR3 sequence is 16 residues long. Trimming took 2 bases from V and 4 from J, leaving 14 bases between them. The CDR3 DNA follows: TGTGCCAGTAGTATATCAGGGGAAGGTATCACCGGGGAGCTGTTTTTT. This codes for CASSISGEGITGELFF.

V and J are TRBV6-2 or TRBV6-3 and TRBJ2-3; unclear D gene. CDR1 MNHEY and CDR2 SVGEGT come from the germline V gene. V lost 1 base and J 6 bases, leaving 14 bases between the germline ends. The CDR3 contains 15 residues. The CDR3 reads CASSYWNGGRDTQYF. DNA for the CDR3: TGTGCCAGCAGTTACTGGAATGGTGGTAGGGATACGCAGTATTTT.

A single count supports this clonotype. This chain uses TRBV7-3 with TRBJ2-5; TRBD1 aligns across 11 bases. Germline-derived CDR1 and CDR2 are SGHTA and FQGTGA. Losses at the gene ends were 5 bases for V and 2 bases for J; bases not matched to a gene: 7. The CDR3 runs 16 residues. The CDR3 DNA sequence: TGTGCCAGCAGCCTGGGGGACAGGGGGAGGCAAGAGACCCAGTACTTC. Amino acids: CASSLGDRGRQETQYF.

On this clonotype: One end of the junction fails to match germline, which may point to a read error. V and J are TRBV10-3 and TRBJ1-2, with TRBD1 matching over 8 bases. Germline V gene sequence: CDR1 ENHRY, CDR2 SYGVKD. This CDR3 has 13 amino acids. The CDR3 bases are TGTGCCATCGGTGCCGGGACAGGCTATGGCTACACATTC. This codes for CAIGAGTGYGYTF.

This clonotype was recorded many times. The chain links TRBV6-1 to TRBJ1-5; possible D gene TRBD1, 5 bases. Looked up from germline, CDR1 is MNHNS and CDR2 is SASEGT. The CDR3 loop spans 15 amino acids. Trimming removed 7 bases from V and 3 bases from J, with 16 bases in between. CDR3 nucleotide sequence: TGTGCCAGCACCCCCGGGGCGGGGTACAATCAGCCCCAGCATTTT. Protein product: CASTPGAGYNQPQHF.

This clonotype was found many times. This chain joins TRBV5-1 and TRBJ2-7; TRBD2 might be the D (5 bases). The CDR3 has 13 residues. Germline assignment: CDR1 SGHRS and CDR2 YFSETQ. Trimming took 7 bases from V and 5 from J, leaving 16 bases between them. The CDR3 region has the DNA TGCGCCAGCGGCCCCGGGGTGAACCACGAGCAGTACTTC. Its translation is CASGPGVNHEQYF.

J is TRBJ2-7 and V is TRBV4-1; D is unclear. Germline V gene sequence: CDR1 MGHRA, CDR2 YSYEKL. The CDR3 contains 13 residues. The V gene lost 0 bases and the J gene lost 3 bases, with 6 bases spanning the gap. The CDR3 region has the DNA TGCGCCAGCAGCCAAGATGAAGACTACGAGCAGTACTTC. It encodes CASSQDEDYEQYF.

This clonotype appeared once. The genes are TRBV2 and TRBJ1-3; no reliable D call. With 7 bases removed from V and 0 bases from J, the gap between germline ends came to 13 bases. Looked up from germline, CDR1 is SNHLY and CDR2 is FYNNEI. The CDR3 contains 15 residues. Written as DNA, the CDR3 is TGTGCCAGCACTTTGACCGATAGCTCTGGAAACACCATATATTTT. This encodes CASTLTDSSGNTIYF.

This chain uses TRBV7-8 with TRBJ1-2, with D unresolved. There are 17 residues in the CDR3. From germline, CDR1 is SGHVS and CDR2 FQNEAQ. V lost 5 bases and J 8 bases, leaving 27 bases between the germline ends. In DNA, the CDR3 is TGTGCCAGCAGCCCAAATGAGGTTGGGTTTGCTTTTGGAGGCTACACCTTC. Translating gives CASSPNEVGFAFGGYTF.

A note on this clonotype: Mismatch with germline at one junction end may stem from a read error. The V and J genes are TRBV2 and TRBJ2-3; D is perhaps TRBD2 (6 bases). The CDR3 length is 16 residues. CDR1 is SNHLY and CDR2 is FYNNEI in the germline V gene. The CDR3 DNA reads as TGTGCCAGCACATTTTTTGGGCGGGACGTGCCAGATACGCAGTTTTTT. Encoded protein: CASTFFGRDVPDTQFF.

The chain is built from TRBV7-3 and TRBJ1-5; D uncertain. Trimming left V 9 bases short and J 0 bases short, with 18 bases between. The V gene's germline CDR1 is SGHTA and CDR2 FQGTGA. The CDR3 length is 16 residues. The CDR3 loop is CASRSSNRDSNQPQHF. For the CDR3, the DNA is TGTGCCAGTCGCTCCTCCAACAGAGATAGCAATCAGCCCCAGCATTTT.

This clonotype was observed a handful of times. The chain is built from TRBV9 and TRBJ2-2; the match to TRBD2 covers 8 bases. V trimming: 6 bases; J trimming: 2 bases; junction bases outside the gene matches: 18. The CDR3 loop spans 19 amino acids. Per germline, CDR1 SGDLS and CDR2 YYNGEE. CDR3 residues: CASTEDKVWRGANTGELFF. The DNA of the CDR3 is TGTGCCAGCACCGAGGATAAGGTTTGGCGGGGGGCCAACACCGGGGAGCTGTTTTTT.

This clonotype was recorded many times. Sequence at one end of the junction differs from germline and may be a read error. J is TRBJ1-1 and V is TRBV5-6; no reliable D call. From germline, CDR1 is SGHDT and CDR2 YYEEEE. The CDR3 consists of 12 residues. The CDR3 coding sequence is TGTGCCGGCAGCTTGGCCACCACTGAAGCTTTCTTT. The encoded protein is CAGSLATTEAFF. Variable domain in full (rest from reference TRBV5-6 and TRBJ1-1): DAGVTQSPTHLIKTRGQQVTLRCSPKSGHDTVSWYQQALGQGPQFIFQYYEEEERQRGNFPDRFSGHQFPNYSSELNVNALLLGDSALYLCAGSLATTEAFFGQGTRLTVV.

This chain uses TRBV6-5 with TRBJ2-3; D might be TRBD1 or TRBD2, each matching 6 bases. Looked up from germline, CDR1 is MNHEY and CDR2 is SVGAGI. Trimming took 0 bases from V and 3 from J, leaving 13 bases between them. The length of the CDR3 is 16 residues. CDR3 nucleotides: TGTGCCAGCAGTTACTCGTCATCGGGGGCAACAGATACGCAGTATTTT. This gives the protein CASSYSSSGATDTQYF.

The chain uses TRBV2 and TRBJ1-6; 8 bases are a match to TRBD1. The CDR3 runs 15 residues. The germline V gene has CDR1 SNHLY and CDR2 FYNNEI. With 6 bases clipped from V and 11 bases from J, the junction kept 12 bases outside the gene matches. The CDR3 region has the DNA TGTGCCAGCAGAAAACAGGGACAGGATCATACACCCCTCCACTTT. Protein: CASRKQGQDHTPLHF.

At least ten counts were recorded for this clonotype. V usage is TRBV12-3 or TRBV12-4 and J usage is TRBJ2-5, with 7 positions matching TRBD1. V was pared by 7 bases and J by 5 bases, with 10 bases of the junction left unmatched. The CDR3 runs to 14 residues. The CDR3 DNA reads TGTGCCAGCACTCATACAGGGGTACTGGAGACCCAGTACTTC. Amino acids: CASTHTGVLETQYF.